This record concerns one T cell receptor (beta chain) sequence. Its antigen is still unknown. This specimen comes from a study of beta chain features in type 1 diabetes. Sorted populations all exceeded 98% purity. General study findings and limits: Junctions at VDJ sites from type 1 diabetes patients had fewer insertions and more deletions. TCRB CDR3s were moderately but significantly shorter in Type 1 diabetes patients in all four CD4+ subsets. In comparison with healthy donors, patients had naive, central memory and Treg TCRB repertoires that appeared more similar.

The entirety of the isolated RNA underwent reverse transcription, so expressed TCRB transcripts were sequenced. Assay: immunoSEQ multiplex PCR; the TCRdb copy retains only in-frame clones and omits some. Of under 950,000 clones detected, under 20% appear once; the ten largest clones hold about 0.02%. The origin of this receptor is a woman aged 18 to 35 in good health. The sample comprised naive CD4+ T cells from blood.

For the CDR3, the DNA is TGTGCCAGCGCCTCTGGAAACACCATATATTTT. Translated, it gives CASASGNTIYF. The rearrangement links TRBV7-3 to TRBJ1-3, with D unresolved. CDR3 length: 11 amino acids. CDR1 is SGHTA, CDR2 FQGTGA, per germline. The ends were cut back, 8 bases at V and 0 bases at J, with 2 bases in the middle.